This T cell receptor (beta chain) was recovered during a study of T cell responses to AZD1222 COVID-19 vaccine. Comments on this clone: Antigen specificity is unknown.

Whole-study results and caveats: Baseline testing showed seropositivity in only a handful of AZD1222 recipients. Sampled repertoires all dated from after the peak T cell response. A rise in Spike-specific TCR breadth and depth followed two AZD1222 doses. The donors showed a predominance of white British ancestry and of females, with possible underestimation of clonal diversity.

Per the germline V gene, CDR1 is SGHDT and CDR2 is YYEEEE. The junction had 11 bases not matched to a gene; V was cut back by 4 bases and J by 3 bases. The CDR3 runs to 16 residues. Sequenced by immunoSEQ multiplex PCR; TCRdb stores in-frame clones only, minus some. The data hold roughly 140,000 clones, with under 95% observed a single time. The V call is TRBV5-6, the J call TRBJ2-7; TRBD1 aligns across 9 bases. This receptor was obtained from an adult in good health. Sequenced material: peripheral blood, taken on day 0 of AZD1222 vaccination. This chain's CDR3 is CASSQNGQGLIYEQYF. The CDR3 coding sequence is TGTGCCAGCAGCCAGAATGGACAGGGGCTTATCTACGAGCAGTACTTC.